These T cell receptor beta chains were read from a single sample in a study of T cell repertoires in cytomegalovirus infection. TCRdb recomputed calls from the reads with MiXCR, one row per CDR3 protein. The table records more than 250,000 distinct CDR3 sequences, more than 20% of them present only once. Their cognate antigens are unknown. This sample comprised cultured PBMCs, obtained from culture after CMV antigen stimulation. The receptor set was obtained from a human donor in good health (CMV status not recorded). Some clones in this sample may be carry-over from other donors' samples. CDR3s include the opening cysteine and the closing phenylalanine or tryptophan. Each record gives: clone size, D gene, J gene, V gene, CDR3 length, CDR3 protein, CDR3 DNA. D genes are given only for firm matches. Clone sizes are given selectively: once, few, many, or a class where the clone is expanded.

clone size: NA; D gene: NA; J gene: TRBJ2-2; V gene: TRBV24-1; CDR3 length: 15; CDR3 protein: CATSDSPEGTGELFF; CDR3 DNA: TGTGCCACCAGTGATTCCCCTGAGGGCACCGGGGAGCTGTTTTTT
clone size: few; D gene: NA; J gene: TRBJ1-2; V gene: TRBV7-9; CDR3 length: 15; CDR3 protein: CASSSRTETNYGYTF; CDR3 DNA: TGTGCCAGCAGCTCCCGGACAGAAACAAACTATGGCTACACCTTC
clone size: NA; D gene: TRBD1; J gene: TRBJ2-3; V gene: TRBV11-2; CDR3 length: 15; CDR3 protein: CASSLGQGSTDTQYF; CDR3 DNA: TGTGCCAGCAGCTTAGGACAGGGGAGCACAGATACGCAGTATTTT
clone size: many; D gene: TRBD1; J gene: TRBJ1-5; V gene: TRBV7-2; CDR3 length: 16; CDR3 protein: CASSLATGWQEQPQHF; CDR3 DNA: TGTGCCAGCAGCTTAGCGACAGGGTGGCAAGAGCAGCCCCAGCATTTT
clone size: NA; D gene: NA; J gene: TRBJ1-3; V gene: TRBV3-1; CDR3 length: 14; CDR3 protein: CASSPGTIGNTIYF; CDR3 DNA: TGTGCCAGCAGCCCCGGGACGATTGGAAACACCATATATTTT
clone size: NA; D gene: NA; J gene: TRBJ2-3; V gene: TRBV15; CDR3 length: 14; CDR3 protein: CATSPASATDTQYF; CDR3 DNA: TGTGCCACCAGCCCGGCTAGCGCCACAGATACGCAGTATTTT
clone size: few; D gene: NA; J gene: TRBJ2-3; V gene: TRBV6-4; CDR3 length: 15; CDR3 protein: CASSGLGGGEDTQYF; CDR3 DNA: TGTGCCAGCAGTGGTCTAGGAGGGGGGGAAGATACGCAGTATTTT
clone size: NA; D gene: NA; J gene: TRBJ1-6; V gene: TRBV5-1; CDR3 length: 16; CDR3 protein: CASSLASRVGNSPLHF; CDR3 DNA: TGCGCCAGCAGCTTGGCCAGCAGGGTAGGAAATTCACCCCTCCACTTT
clone size: many; D gene: TRBD2; J gene: TRBJ2-1; V gene: TRBV7-2; CDR3 length: 16; CDR3 protein: CASSSSLAGSYNEQFF; CDR3 DNA: TGTGCCAGCAGCTCCTCACTAGCGGGATCCTACAATGAGCAGTTCTTC
clone size: many; D gene: NA; J gene: TRBJ1-1; V gene: TRBV6-2/TRBV6-3; CDR3 length: 16; CDR3 protein: CASSYSLRGLNTEAFF; CDR3 DNA: TGTGCCAGCAGTTACTCTCTAAGGGGCCTAAACACTGAAGCTTTCTTT
clone size: many; D gene: NA; J gene: TRBJ1-3; V gene: TRBV7-8; CDR3 length: 17; CDR3 protein: CASSSTRWGTGGNTIYF; CDR3 DNA: TGTGCCAGCAGCTCCACCCGCTGGGGAACTGGTGGAAACACCATATATTTT
clone size: few; D gene: TRBD1; J gene: TRBJ2-2; V gene: TRBV7-9; CDR3 length: 16; CDR3 protein: CASSFFTGGHTGELFF; CDR3 DNA: TGTGCCAGCAGCTTTTTCACAGGGGGCCACACCGGGGAGCTGTTTTTT
clone size: NA; D gene: NA; J gene: TRBJ1-5; V gene: TRBV4-1; CDR3 length: 15; CDR3 protein: CASSQGDGGYQPQHF; CDR3 DNA: TGCGCCAGCAGCCAAGGCGATGGGGGGTATCAGCCCCAGCATTTT
clone size: many; D gene: TRBD1; J gene: TRBJ1-5; V gene: TRBV7-9; CDR3 length: 14; CDR3 protein: CASSRGTDYQPQHF; CDR3 DNA: TGTGCCAGCAGCCGAGGGACAGACTATCAGCCCCAGCATTTT
clone size: many; D gene: NA; J gene: TRBJ1-5; V gene: TRBV7-2; CDR3 length: 13; CDR3 protein: CASSHRTNQPQHF; CDR3 DNA: TGTGCCAGCAGCCACAGGACGAATCAGCCCCAGCATTTT
clone size: NA; D gene: TRBD1; J gene: TRBJ1-3; V gene: TRBV7-9; CDR3 length: 14; CDR3 protein: CASSQPGQGNTIYF; CDR3 DNA: TGTGCCAGCAGCCAACCGGGACAGGGAAACACCATATATTTT
clone size: NA; D gene: NA; J gene: TRBJ1-3; V gene: TRBV5-8; CDR3 length: 14; CDR3 protein: CASSLLASGNTIYF; CDR3 DNA: TGTGCCAGCAGCTTGCTAGCCTCTGGAAACACCATATATTTT
clone size: NA; D gene: NA; J gene: TRBJ2-7; V gene: TRBV4-1; CDR3 length: 15; CDR3 protein: CASSQRDAGSYEQYF; CDR3 DNA: TGCGCCAGCAGCCAGCGGGACGCGGGATCCTACGAGCAGTACTTC
clone size: NA; D gene: NA; J gene: TRBJ2-1; V gene: TRBV7-2; CDR3 length: 15; CDR3 protein: CASSLNPSSYNEQFF; CDR3 DNA: TGTGCCAGCAGCTTAAACCCCAGCTCCTACAATGAGCAGTTCTTC
clone size: NA; D gene: TRBD1; J gene: TRBJ1-2; V gene: TRBV2; CDR3 length: 12; CDR3 protein: CASRQGAQGYTF; CDR3 DNA: TGTGCCAGCAGACAGGGGGCGCAGGGCTACACCTTC
clone size: NA; D gene: NA; J gene: TRBJ2-1; V gene: TRBV7-8; CDR3 length: 11; CDR3 protein: CASSVTNEQFF; CDR3 DNA: TGTGCCAGCAGCGTCACCAATGAGCAGTTCTTC
clone size: few; D gene: TRBD2; J gene: TRBJ2-1; V gene: TRBV20-1; CDR3 length: 14; CDR3 protein: CSASGLAGYNEQFF; CDR3 DNA: TGCAGTGCTAGCGGCCTAGCGGGCTACAATGAGCAGTTCTTC
clone size: NA; D gene: NA; J gene: TRBJ1-1; V gene: TRBV6-5; CDR3 length: 14; CDR3 protein: CASRSRGQSLAAFF; CDR3 DNA: TGTGCCAGCAGATCCCGGGGCCAATCCCTGGCAGCTTTCTTT
clone size: few; D gene: NA; J gene: TRBJ2-4; V gene: TRBV6-1; CDR3 length: 14; CDR3 protein: CASSHGNERGFQYF; CDR3 DNA: TGTGCCAGCAGTCACGGCAACGAACGGGGTTTTCAGTACTTC
clone size: NA; D gene: TRBD2; J gene: TRBJ2-1; V gene: TRBV12-3/TRBV12-4; CDR3 length: 16; CDR3 protein: CASSAPGTSGRNEQFF; CDR3 DNA: TGTGCCAGCAGTGCCCCCGGGACTAGCGGGAGAAATGAGCAGTTCTTC
clone size: NA; D gene: NA; J gene: TRBJ1-1; V gene: TRBV14; CDR3 length: 11; CDR3 protein: CASSQDFEAFF; CDR3 DNA: TGTGCCAGCAGCCAAGATTTTGAAGCTTTCTTT
clone size: NA; D gene: NA; J gene: TRBJ2-3; V gene: TRBV27; CDR3 length: 13; CDR3 protein: CASSSLGTRLQYF; CDR3 DNA: TGTGCCAGCAGCTCCTTGGGGACTCGGTTACAGTATTTT
clone size: few; D gene: NA; J gene: TRBJ1-4; V gene: TRBV4-3; CDR3 length: 15; CDR3 protein: CASSHTRGLDEKLFF; CDR3 DNA: TGCGCCAGCAGCCATACGAGGGGGTTGGATGAAAAACTGTTTTTT
clone size: NA; D gene: NA; J gene: TRBJ1-2; V gene: TRBV12-3/TRBV12-4; CDR3 length: 12; CDR3 protein: CASSLSVDGYTF; CDR3 DNA: TGTGCCAGCAGTTTGTCCGTAGATGGCTACACCTTC
clone size: NA; D gene: NA; J gene: TRBJ2-5; V gene: TRBV7-2; CDR3 length: 14; CDR3 protein: CASSFGGQTATQYF; CDR3 DNA: TGTGCCAGCAGCTTTGGTGGACAAACGGCCACCCAGTACTTC
clone size: NA; D gene: TRBD2; J gene: TRBJ2-2; V gene: TRBV6-1; CDR3 length: 17; CDR3 protein: CASSAILAGVAAGELFF; CDR3 DNA: TGTGCCAGCAGCGCTATACTAGCGGGAGTCGCCGCCGGGGAGCTGTTTTTT
clone size: few; D gene: NA; J gene: TRBJ1-1; V gene: TRBV7-9; CDR3 length: 15; CDR3 protein: CASSFRQDPNTEAFF; CDR3 DNA: TGTGCCAGCAGCTTCAGGCAGGATCCGAACACTGAAGCTTTCTTT
clone size: NA; D gene: TRBD1; J gene: TRBJ2-1; V gene: TRBV12-3/TRBV12-4; CDR3 length: 14; CDR3 protein: CASSGDRRYNEQFF; CDR3 DNA: TGTGCCAGCAGCGGGGACAGGCGATACAATGAGCAGTTCTTC
clone size: many; D gene: TRBD2; J gene: TRBJ2-1; V gene: TRBV12-3/TRBV12-4; CDR3 length: 15; CDR3 protein: CASSLGGGRADEQFF; CDR3 DNA: TGTGCCAGCAGTTTAGGTGGCGGGAGGGCCGACGAGCAGTTCTTC
clone size: many; D gene: NA; J gene: TRBJ2-7; V gene: TRBV7-2; CDR3 length: 13; CDR3 protein: CASSTSGSYEQYF; CDR3 DNA: TGTGCCAGCAGCACCTCCGGATCCTACGAGCAGTACTTC
clone size: many; D gene: TRBD2; J gene: TRBJ2-3; V gene: TRBV7-2; CDR3 length: 13; CDR3 protein: CASRRGREGPGYF; CDR3 DNA: TGTGCCAGCCGAAGAGGTCGGGAGGGACCGGGGTATTTT
clone size: few; D gene: NA; J gene: TRBJ2-1; V gene: TRBV2; CDR3 length: 16; CDR3 protein: CASTRGRPSGGDEQFF; CDR3 DNA: TGTGCCAGCACGAGGGGGAGGCCTAGCGGCGGGGATGAGCAGTTCTTC
clone size: NA; D gene: NA; J gene: TRBJ1-1; V gene: TRBV6-1; CDR3 length: 11; CDR3 protein: CASLVGSEAFF; CDR3 DNA: TGTGCCAGCCTTGTCGGGTCTGAAGCTTTCTTT
clone size: many; D gene: TRBD2; J gene: TRBJ2-3; V gene: TRBV12-5; CDR3 length: 15; CDR3 protein: CASGGGLASSDTQYF; CDR3 DNA: TGTGCTAGTGGCGGGGGACTAGCATCGTCAGATACGCAGTATTTT
clone size: NA; D gene: TRBD1; J gene: TRBJ2-7; V gene: TRBV27; CDR3 length: 15; CDR3 protein: CASREAGTGGSEQYF; CDR3 DNA: TGTGCCAGCAGGGAGGCGGGGACAGGGGGTAGCGAGCAGTACTTC
clone size: few; D gene: NA; J gene: TRBJ2-2; V gene: TRBV11-3; CDR3 length: 15; CDR3 protein: CASSSLGTNTGELFF; CDR3 DNA: TGTGCCAGCAGCTCCCTGGGCACAAACACCGGGGAGCTGTTTTTT
clone size: NA; D gene: TRBD1; J gene: TRBJ1-4; V gene: TRBV19; CDR3 length: 15; CDR3 protein: CASSTRTGVGEKLFF; CDR3 DNA: TGTGCCAGTAGTACCCGGACAGGGGTCGGCGAAAAACTGTTTTTT
clone size: NA; D gene: NA; J gene: TRBJ2-1; V gene: TRBV19; CDR3 length: 14; CDR3 protein: CASSIPRGPGEQFF; CDR3 DNA: TGTGCCAGTAGTATTCCTAGGGGTCCGGGTGAGCAGTTCTTC
clone size: NA; D gene: NA; J gene: TRBJ2-2; V gene: TRBV28; CDR3 length: 13; CDR3 protein: CASSHGPAGELFF; CDR3 DNA: TGTGCCAGCAGTCATGGACCGGCCGGGGAGCTGTTTTTT
clone size: many; D gene: NA; J gene: TRBJ2-7; V gene: TRBV7-2; CDR3 length: 13; CDR3 protein: CASSWARVYEQYF; CDR3 DNA: TGTGCCAGCAGCTGGGCCAGGGTTTACGAGCAGTACTTC
clone size: many; D gene: NA; J gene: TRBJ2-2; V gene: TRBV12-5; CDR3 length: 16; CDR3 protein: CASGSLWGSNTGELFF; CDR3 DNA: TGTGCTAGTGGTTCCCTTTGGGGGTCGAACACCGGGGAGCTGTTTTTT
clone size: NA; D gene: TRBD1; J gene: TRBJ1-3; V gene: TRBV7-9; CDR3 length: 15; CDR3 protein: CASSLGTATGNTIYF; CDR3 DNA: TGTGCCAGCAGCCTAGGGACAGCAACTGGAAACACCATATATTTT
clone size: NA; D gene: NA; J gene: TRBJ1-1; V gene: TRBV5-6; CDR3 length: 15; CDR3 protein: CASSLWGGAGTEAFF; CDR3 DNA: TGTGCCAGCAGCTTGTGGGGGGGCGCGGGCACTGAAGCTTTCTTT
clone size: NA; D gene: NA; J gene: TRBJ2-5; V gene: TRBV4-1; CDR3 length: 14; CDR3 protein: CASSQDPRAETQYF; CDR3 DNA: TGCGCCAGCAGCCAAGATCCCAGGGCAGAGACCCAGTACTTC
clone size: NA; D gene: NA; J gene: TRBJ1-2; V gene: TRBV29-1; CDR3 length: 14; CDR3 protein: CSVDSGDLEDGYTF; CDR3 DNA: TGCAGCGTTGATTCCGGGGACCTCGAGGATGGCTACACCTTC
clone size: few; D gene: NA; J gene: TRBJ2-1; V gene: TRBV7-8; CDR3 length: 14; CDR3 protein: CASSLALTLNEQFF; CDR3 DNA: TGTGCCAGCAGCTTAGCGCTAACCCTCAATGAGCAGTTCTTC
clone size: NA; D gene: NA; J gene: TRBJ2-7; V gene: TRBV6-2/TRBV6-3; CDR3 length: 12; CDR3 protein: CASRDALYEQYF; CDR3 DNA: TGTGCCAGCAGAGACGCCCTCTACGAGCAGTACTTC
clone size: NA; D gene: NA; J gene: TRBJ2-3; V gene: TRBV12-3/TRBV12-4; CDR3 length: 13; CDR3 protein: CASNPTAGDTQYF; CDR3 DNA: TGTGCCAGCAACCCTACCGCTGGAGATACGCAGTATTTT
clone size: NA; D gene: TRBD1; J gene: TRBJ1-2; V gene: TRBV24-1; CDR3 length: 14; CDR3 protein: CATSTRGLGYGYTF; CDR3 DNA: TGTGCCACCAGTACGAGGGGGCTCGGCTATGGCTACACCTTC
clone size: NA; D gene: NA; J gene: TRBJ2-1; V gene: TRBV7-3; CDR3 length: 16; CDR3 protein: CASSLTPDSQYNEQFF; CDR3 DNA: TGTGCCAGCAGCTTAACGCCGGACTCCCAATACAATGAGCAGTTCTTC
clone size: NA; D gene: NA; J gene: TRBJ2-3; V gene: TRBV24-1; CDR3 length: 16; CDR3 protein: CATSDPVGGVRDTQYF; CDR3 DNA: TGTGCCACCAGTGACCCCGTCGGGGGAGTGAGAGATACGCAGTATTTT